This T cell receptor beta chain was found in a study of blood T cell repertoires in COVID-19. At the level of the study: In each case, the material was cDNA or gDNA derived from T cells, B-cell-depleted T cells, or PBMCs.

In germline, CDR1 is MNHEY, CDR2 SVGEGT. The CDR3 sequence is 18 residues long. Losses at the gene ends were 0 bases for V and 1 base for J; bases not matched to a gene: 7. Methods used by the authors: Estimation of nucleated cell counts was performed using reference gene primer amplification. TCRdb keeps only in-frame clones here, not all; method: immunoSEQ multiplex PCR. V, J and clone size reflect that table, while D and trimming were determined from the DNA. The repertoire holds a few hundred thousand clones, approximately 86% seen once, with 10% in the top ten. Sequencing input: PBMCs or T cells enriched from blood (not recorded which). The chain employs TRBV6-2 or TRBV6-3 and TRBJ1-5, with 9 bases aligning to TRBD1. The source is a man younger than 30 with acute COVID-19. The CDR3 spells CASSYSTGGFESNQPQHF. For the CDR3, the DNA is TGTGCCAGCAGTTACTCGACAGGGGGGTTCGAAAGCAATCAGCCCCAGCATTTT.